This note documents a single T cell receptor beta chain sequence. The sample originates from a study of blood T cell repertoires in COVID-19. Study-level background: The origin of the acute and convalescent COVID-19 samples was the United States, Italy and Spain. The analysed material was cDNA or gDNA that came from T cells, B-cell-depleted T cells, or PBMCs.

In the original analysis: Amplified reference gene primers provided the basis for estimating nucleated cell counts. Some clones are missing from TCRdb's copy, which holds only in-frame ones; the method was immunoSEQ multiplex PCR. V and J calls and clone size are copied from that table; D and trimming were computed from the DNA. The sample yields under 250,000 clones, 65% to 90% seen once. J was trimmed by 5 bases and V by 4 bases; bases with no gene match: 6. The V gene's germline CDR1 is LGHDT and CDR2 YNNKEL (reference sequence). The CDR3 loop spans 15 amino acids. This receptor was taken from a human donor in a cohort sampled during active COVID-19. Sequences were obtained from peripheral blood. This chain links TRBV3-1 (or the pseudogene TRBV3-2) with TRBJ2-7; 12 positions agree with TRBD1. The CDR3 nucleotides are TGTGCCAGCAGCCGAACCGGGACAGGGGGCCACGAGCAGTACTTC. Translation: CASSRTGTGGHEQYF.